These 11 T cell receptor beta chains were all obtained from the same sample, sequenced in a study of T cell repertoires in cytomegalovirus infection. Their specific antigens are unknown. TCRdb independently ran MiXCR on the reads; one entry per CDR3 protein. The repertoire holds approximately 910,000 distinct CDR3 sequences, about a third seen once, with around 15% in the top ten. The starting material was cultured CD8+ T cells from PBMCs, obtained from culture after CMV antigen stimulation. These receptors all come from a human donor in good health (CMV status not recorded). Some clones in this sample may be carry-over from other donors' samples.

This clonotype was detected ten times or more. The chain employs TRBV7-2 and TRBJ2-7, with D perhaps assigned TRBD1 or TRBD2 (5 bases each). V lost 5 bases to trimming and J lost 5 bases, with 16 bases between them. The CDR3 runs to 14 residues. The germline V gene has CDR1 SGHTA and CDR2 FQGNSA. CDR3 sequence: CASSQGIGGNEQYF. In nucleotides, the CDR3 is TGTGCCAGCAGCCAAGGGATTGGGGGAAACGAGCAGTACTTC.

This clonotype occurred a few times. The chain joins TRBV2 to TRBJ1-5, with D hard to call. The CDR3 length is 15 residues. Trimming took off 4 bases at V and 0 bases at J, with 10 bases between the two ends. Germline loops: CDR1 SNHLY, CDR2 FYNNEI. The DNA of the CDR3 is TGTGCCAGCAGTGGGGAGGGTTATAGCAATCAGCCCCAGCATTTT. Translated, it gives CASSGEGYSNQPQHF.

This chain links TRBV7-9 with TRBJ1-1; D unclear. CDR3 length: 14 residues. Germline values: CDR1 SEHNR, CDR2 FQNEAQ (reference sequence). With 3 bases removed from V and 7 bases from J, the gap between germline ends came to 15 bases. The CDR3 is CASSFLVSFGEAFF. DNA of the CDR3: TGTGCCAGCAGCTTTTTAGTTTCGTTTGGTGAAGCTTTCTTT. Based on the CDR3 plus reference TRBV7-9 and TRBJ1-1, the full variable domain is DTGVSQNPRHKITKRGQNVTFRCDPISEHNRLYWYRQTLGQGPEFLTYFQNEAQLEKSRLLSDRFSAERPKGSFSTLEIQRTEQGDSAMYLCASSFLVSFGEAFFGQGTRLTVV.

This clonotype was counted between two and nine times. V usage is TRBV3-1 and J usage is TRBJ2-7, with D tentatively TRBD1 (6 bases). Germline values: CDR1 LGHDT, CDR2 YNNKEL (reference sequence). CDR3 length equals 15 residues. Trimming left V 0 bases short and J 3 bases short, with 12 bases between. CDR3 residues: CASSQDPGHFYEQYV. CDR3 nucleotide sequence: TGTGCCAGCAGCCAAGATCCGGGACACTTCTACGAGCAGTACGTC.

The chain employs TRBV27 and TRBJ1-5; the match to TRBD1 covers 9 bases. The CDR3 totals 16 residues. Germline trimming cut 6 bases from V and 0 bases from J; bases unmatched to any gene: 6. Germline-derived CDR1 and CDR2 are MNHEY and SMNVEV (reference sequence). CDR3 sequence: CASSLMTGGSNQPQHF. The CDR3, as DNA: TGTGCCAGCAGCCTCATGACAGGGGGTAGCAATCAGCCCCAGCATTTT.

The V gene is TRBV6-1, the J gene TRBJ1-2; perhaps TRBD1 as D (5 bases). Germline CDR1 MNHNS, CDR2 SASEGT. V was clipped by 8 bases and J by 4 bases, with 17 bases between them. The CDR3 is 14 residues long. In DNA form, the CDR3 reads TGTGCCAGCTCCCCTTGGGGGACGGCCTATGGCTACACCTTC. It codes for CASSPWGTAYGYTF.

This chain links TRBV3-1 with TRBJ2-1, with 13 bases matching TRBD2. V dropped 5 bases and J dropped 7; count of bases not matched to a gene: 11. This CDR3 is 17 amino acids long. Germline V lookup: CDR1 LGHDT, CDR2 YNNKEL (reference sequence). CDR3 protein: CASSAGLAGPFGNEQFF. CDR3 nucleotides: TGTGCCAGCAGCGCGGGACTAGCGGGGCCTTTTGGGAATGAGCAGTTCTTC.

This rearrangement joins TRBV7-6 to TRBJ2-7; 8 bases fit TRBD1. Losses at the gene ends were 4 bases for V and 3 bases for J; bases not matched to a gene: 8. The CDR3 length is 15 residues. The germline V gene encodes CDR1 SGHVS and CDR2 FNYEAQ. CDR3 protein: CASSSPGGAGYEQYF. The CDR3 nucleotides are TGTGCCAGCAGCTCCCCAGGGGGCGCTGGCTACGAGCAGTACTTC.

This rearrangement joins TRBV7-2 to TRBJ2-3; D may be TRBD1 (6 bases). Trimming stripped 7 bases from V and 4 bases from J, with 21 bases between. This CDR3 spans 16 amino acids. CDR1 SGHTA and CDR2 FQGNSA come from the germline V gene. In nucleotides, the CDR3 is TGTGCCAGCATGCCGAGGGACACCGCGGGCGCAGATACGCAGTATTTT. It translates to CASMPRDTAGADTQYF.

This clonotype was counted only a few times. The V call is TRBV27, the J call TRBJ1-5, with D tentatively TRBD1 (5 bases). Per the germline V gene, CDR1 is MNHEY and CDR2 is SMNVEV (reference sequence). The CDR3 has 16 residues. V was clipped by 4 bases and J by 1 base, with 14 bases between them. The CDR3 loop is CASSSEGSGSNQPQHF. The CDR3 DNA follows: TGTGCCAGCAGTTCCGAGGGGTCAGGGAGCAATCAGCCCCAGCATTTT.

This clonotype was seen more than once but under ten times. J is TRBJ1-2 and V is TRBV6-2 or TRBV6-3, with TRBD1 matching 10 bases. This CDR3 spans 17 amino acids. Germline loops: CDR1 MNHEY, CDR2 SVGEGT. Trimming cost V 6 bases and J 4 bases; bases outside gene matches: 14. Here the CDR3 reads CASSRTTGGDFSYGYTF. As DNA, the CDR3 is TGTGCCAGCAGCCGCACGACAGGGGGCGATTTCTCCTATGGCTACACCTTC.